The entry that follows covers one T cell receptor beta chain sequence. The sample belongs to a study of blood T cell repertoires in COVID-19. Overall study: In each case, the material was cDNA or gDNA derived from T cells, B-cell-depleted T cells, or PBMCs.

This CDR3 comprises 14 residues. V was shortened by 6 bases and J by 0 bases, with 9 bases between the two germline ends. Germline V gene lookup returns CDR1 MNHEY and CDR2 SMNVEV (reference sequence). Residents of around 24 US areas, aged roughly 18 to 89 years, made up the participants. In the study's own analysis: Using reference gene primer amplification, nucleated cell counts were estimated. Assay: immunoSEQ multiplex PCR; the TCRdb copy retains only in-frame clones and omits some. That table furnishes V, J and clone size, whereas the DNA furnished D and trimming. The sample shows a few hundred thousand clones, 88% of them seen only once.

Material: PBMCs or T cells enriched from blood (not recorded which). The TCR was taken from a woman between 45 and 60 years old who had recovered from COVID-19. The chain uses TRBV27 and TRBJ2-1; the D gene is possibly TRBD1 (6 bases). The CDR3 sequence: CASRDSSSYNEQFF. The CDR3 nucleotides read TGTGCCAGCAGGGACAGCAGCTCCTACAATGAGCAGTTCTTC.